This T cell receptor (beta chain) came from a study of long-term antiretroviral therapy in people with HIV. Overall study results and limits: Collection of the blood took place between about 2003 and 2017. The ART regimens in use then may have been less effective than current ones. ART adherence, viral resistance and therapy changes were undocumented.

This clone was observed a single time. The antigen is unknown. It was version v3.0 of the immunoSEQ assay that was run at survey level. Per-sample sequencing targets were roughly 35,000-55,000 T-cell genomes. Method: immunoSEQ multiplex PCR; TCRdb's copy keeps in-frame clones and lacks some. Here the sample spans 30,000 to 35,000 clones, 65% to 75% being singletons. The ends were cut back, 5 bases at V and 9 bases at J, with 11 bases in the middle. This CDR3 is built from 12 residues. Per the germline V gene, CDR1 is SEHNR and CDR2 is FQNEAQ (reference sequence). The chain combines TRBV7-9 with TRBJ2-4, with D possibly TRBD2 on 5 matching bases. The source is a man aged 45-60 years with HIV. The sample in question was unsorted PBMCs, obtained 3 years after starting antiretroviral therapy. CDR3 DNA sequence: TGTGCCAGCAGCCCAGGCCGGGGCATTCAGTACTTC. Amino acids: CASSPGRGIQYF.